These T cell receptor beta chains were read from a single sample in a study of T cell responses to AZD1222 COVID-19 vaccine. Repertoires were generated with immunoSEQ multiplex PCR, while TCRdb's copy carries only in-frame clones and drops some. There are about 99,000 clones in the sample; about 85% occur only once, and around 2.7% lies in the top ten. The source was peripheral blood, collected on day 0 of AZD1222 vaccination. The receptors were gathered from an adult in good health. The CDR3 runs from the conserved cysteine through the conserved F or W. The order of the fields is CDR3 protein, CDR3 DNA, V gene, clone size, D gene, J gene. A D gene is named only where the DNA matches it firmly. Some rows mark clone size as missing; the rest say once, few, many or name a class of expanded clone.

CDR3: CASIRQVNTEAFF
DNA: TGTGCCAGTATACGTCAGGTAAACACTGAAGCTTTCTTT
V: TRBV12-3/TRBV12-4
size: -
D: -
J: TRBJ1-1

CDR3: CASSLGDWGTAQYF
DNA: TGTGCCAGCAGCTTAGGGGACTGGGGTACGGCGCAGTATTTT
V: TRBV7-2
size: -
D: -
J: TRBJ2-3

CDR3: CASSWQLNTEAFF
DNA: TGTGCCAGCAGTTGGCAGCTGAACACTGAAGCTTTCTTT
V: TRBV6-5
size: -
D: -
J: TRBJ1-1

CDR3: CASSQPRGELFF
DNA: TGTGCCAGCAGCCAACCGCGCGGGGAGCTGTTTTTT
V: TRBV3-1/TRBV3-2
size: once
D: -
J: TRBJ2-2

CDR3: CASIDRKISGNTIYF
DNA: TGTGCCAGTATTGACAGGAAGATCTCTGGAAACACCATATATTTT
V: TRBV19
size: -
D: -
J: TRBJ1-3

CDR3: CAGSIGAGGPGDTQYF
DNA: TGTGCCGGAAGTATAGGAGCGGGGGGCCCCGGGGATACGCAGTATTTT
V: TRBV5-8
size: once
D: TRBD2
J: TRBJ2-3

CDR3: CSVDSASYNEQFF
DNA: TGCAGCGTTGACAGCGCTTCCTACAATGAGCAGTTCTTC
V: TRBV29-1
size: -
D: -
J: TRBJ2-1

CDR3: CASSSASGSTDTQYF
DNA: TGTGCCAGCAGTTCAGCTAGCGGGAGCACAGATACGCAGTATTTT
V: TRBV6-2/TRBV6-3
size: few
D: TRBD2
J: TRBJ2-3

CDR3: CASSQVRVRNLGGYTF
DNA: TGCGCCAGCAGCCAAGTCAGGGTCCGGAACCTCGGTGGCTACACCTTC
V: TRBV4-3
size: -
D: -
J: TRBJ1-2

CDR3: CAISEPGRGNTIYF
DNA: TGTGCCATCAGTGAACCAGGGAGGGGAAACACCATATATTTT
V: TRBV10-3
size: -
D: -
J: TRBJ1-3

CDR3: CAWSFRVNTEAFF
DNA: TGTGCCTGGAGTTTCAGAGTGAACACTGAAGCTTTCTTT
V: TRBV30
size: few
D: -
J: TRBJ1-1

CDR3: CASSSEYGTSGTYEQFF
DNA: TGTGCCAGCAGCTCGGAATACGGGACTAGCGGGACGTATGAGCAGTTCTTC
V: TRBV5-8
size: -
D: TRBD2
J: TRBJ2-1

CDR3: CASSWDRGDGYTF
DNA: TGTGCCAGCAGTTGGGACAGGGGGGATGGCTACACCTTC
V: TRBV5-6
size: -
D: TRBD1
J: TRBJ1-2

CDR3: CASSQGRARVGTEAFF
DNA: TGTGCCAGCAGCCAAGGAAGGGCCAGGGTAGGGACTGAAGCTTTCTTT
V: TRBV4-2
size: -
D: -
J: TRBJ1-1

CDR3: CASRGGQGITGELFF
DNA: TGTGCCAGCAGAGGTGGACAGGGAATAACCGGGGAGCTGTTTTTT
V: TRBV11-3
size: -
D: TRBD1
J: TRBJ2-2

CDR3: CASSINRELSYGYTF
DNA: TGTGCCAGTAGTATTAACAGGGAGCTCTCTTATGGCTACACCTTC
V: TRBV19
size: -
D: -
J: TRBJ1-2

CDR3: CAIGTGGISYGYTF
DNA: TGTGCCATCGGGACAGGGGGCATCTCCTATGGCTACACCTTC
V: TRBV10-3
size: once
D: TRBD1
J: TRBJ1-2

CDR3: CAWSEGFNSPLHF
DNA: TGTGCCTGGAGTGAAGGATTTAATTCACCCCTCCACTTT
V: TRBV30
size: once
D: -
J: TRBJ1-6

CDR3: CASSPRADTIYF
DNA: TGTGCCAGCAGCCCAAGGGCGGACACCATATATTTT
V: TRBV28
size: once
D: -
J: TRBJ1-3

CDR3: CASSTRANEQFF
DNA: TGCGCCAGCAGTACGAGGGCCAATGAGCAGTTCTTC
V: TRBV4-3
size: -
D: -
J: TRBJ2-1

CDR3: CASSSLRVPSYNEQFF
DNA: TGTGCCAGCAGCTCCCTCAGGGTCCCTTCCTACAATGAGCAGTTCTTC
V: TRBV11-2
size: -
D: -
J: TRBJ2-1

CDR3: CACTGMGTEAFF
DNA: TGTGCCTGTACAGGGATGGGGACTGAAGCTTTCTTT
V: TRBV3-1/TRBV3-2
size: -
D: -
J: TRBJ1-1

CDR3: CASTTDLGENTEAFF
DNA: TGTGCCAGCACCACCGACTTGGGAGAGAACACTGAAGCTTTCTTT
V: TRBV6-5
size: -
D: -
J: TRBJ1-1